A selection of T cell receptor beta chains follows, all from one sample in a study of cytomegalovirus exposure and HLA in healthy donors. TCRdb's table, derived via immunoSEQ multiplex PCR, lists solely in-frame clones and lacks some. The sample records 190,000 or so clones, around 84% being singletons. The sample consisted of PBMCs. These receptors all stem from a woman aged 25 to 39 in good health and CMV-seropositive. Both conserved end residues are part of each CDR3. The D gene is left open where the match is weak.

TRBV28	TRBJ2-1	-	CASSLGGAGLTHEQFF	TGTGCCAGCAGTTTAGGGGGAGCGGGCCTTACCCATGAGCAGTTCTTC
TRBV19	TRBJ2-3	-	CASSGRREPITDTQYF	TGTGCCAGTAGTGGTCGCCGGGAGCCTATTACAGATACGCAGTATTTT
TRBV6-5	TRBJ2-7	TRBD2	CASSTRTSGSDEQYF	TGTGCCAGCAGCACACGCACTAGCGGGAGCGACGAGCAGTACTTC
TRBV5-4	TRBJ1-2	-	CASSAGAGRRAINYGYTF	TGTGCCAGCAGCGCTGGGGCAGGAAGAAGAGCAATTAACTATGGCTACACCTTC
TRBV20-1	TRBJ1-5	-	CSAKKEQPQHF	TGCAGTGCTAAGAAAGAGCAGCCCCAGCATTTT
TRBV14	TRBJ2-1	TRBD2	CASSHSPGLAGVEQFF	TGTGCCAGCAGCCACTCACCCGGACTAGCGGGAGTGGAGCAGTTCTTC
TRBV19	TRBJ2-1	-	CASSQPTGLTYNEQFF	TGTGCCAGTAGCCAACCCACAGGGCTAACGTACAATGAGCAGTTCTTC
TRBV29-1	TRBJ1-2	TRBD1	CSVRRETGSGYTF	TGCAGCGTCCGCAGGGAGACAGGGAGCGGCTACACCTTC
TRBV14	TRBJ2-5	-	CASSSRQYQETQYF	TGTGCCAGCAGCTCACGACAGTACCAAGAGACCCAGTACTTC
TRBV29-1	TRBJ1-2	-	CSGRDNNYGYTF	TGCAGCGGCCGGGACAATAACTATGGCTACACCTTC
TRBV2	TRBJ1-2	TRBD1	CASSLRTGGLNTF	TGTGCCAGCAGCCTACGGACAGGGGGTTTAAACACCTTC
TRBV7-9	TRBJ2-7	-	CASSLGGELQLYEQYF	TGTGCCAGCAGCTTAGGGGGGGAACTACAGCTCTACGAGCAGTACTTC
TRBV27	TRBJ2-1	-	CASSDPSGAEQFF	TGTGCCAGCAGCGATCCATCAGGGGCTGAGCAGTTCTTC
TRBV6-1	TRBJ2-7	TRBD1	CASSPTAAGGQEQYF	TGTGCCAGCAGCCCAACGGCGGCAGGGGGCCAGGAGCAGTACTTC